A single sample is the source of the 27 T cell receptor beta chains below, sequenced in a study of cytomegalovirus exposure and HLA in healthy donors (dated by TCRdb to between 2016 and 2019). The library came from the immunoSEQ multiplex PCR assay. The immuneACCESS repertoire file appears here via TCRdb, limited to in-frame rearrangements. These files lack a portion of the clones; in checked studies, under half of the deficit traces to unresolved V genes, and the cause of the others is not known. This sample holds almost 65,000 clones; around 89% were observed only once. Over 1.5% of the sample is held by the ten biggest clonotypes. Sequenced material: PBMCs. The origin of the receptors is a woman aged 18-29 years in good health and CMV-seronegative.

The genes are TRBV5-1 and TRBJ2-5; 9 bases map to TRBD2. The CDR3 loop spans 14 amino acids. Losses at the gene ends were 4 bases for V and 2 bases for J; bases not matched to a gene: 3. Germline values: CDR1 SGHRS, CDR2 YFSETQ. The CDR3 loop reads CASSRTSAQETQYF. The CDR3, as DNA: TGCGCCAGCAGCAGGACTAGCGCGCAAGAGACCCAGTACTTC. The variable domain in full, with the rest retrieved from reference TRBV5-1 and TRBJ2-5, is KAGVTQTPRYLIKTRGQQVTLSCSPISGHRSVSWYQQTPGQGLQFLFEYFSETQRNKGNFPGRFSGRQFSNSRSEMNVSTLELGDSALYLCASSRTSAQETQYFGPGTRLLVL.

The chain combines TRBV2 with TRBJ2-1; 12 nucleotides align to TRBD2. Germline V CDR1 and CDR2: SNHLY, FYNNEI. The V gene end was trimmed by 10 bases and the J gene end by 13 bases; junction bases not matched to a gene: 14. The CDR3 spans 14 residues. The CDR3 is CATAGGLAGGNQFF. The CDR3 bases are TGTGCCACCGCTGGTGGGCTAGCGGGGGGGAACCAGTTCTTC.

With respect to this clone: The junction departs from the called germline gene at one end, perhaps through a read error. This chain joins TRBV28 and TRBJ2-7, with TRBD2 as a possible D gene (5 bases). The CDR3 is 13 residues long. CDR1 and CDR2 from the germline V gene are MDHEN and SYDVKM. The CDR3 loop is CASSIPVDGERYF. The CDR3 DNA reads as TGTGCCAGCTCCATACCCGTGGACGGGGAGCGGTACTTC.

This chain links TRBV5-5 with TRBJ1-1; D is possibly TRBD1 (5 bases). The CDR3 is 13 amino acids. Germline-derived CDR1 and CDR2 are SGHKS and YYEKEE (reference sequence). V was cut by 4 bases and J by 7 bases, with 14 bases left in between. The CDR3: CASSRGGIGEAFF. The DNA for the CDR3 is TGTGCCAGCAGCCGGGGGGGGATCGGTGAAGCTTTCTTT.

The gene calls are TRBV7-6 and TRBJ2-7; 9 positions match TRBD1. Germline loops: CDR1 SGHVS, CDR2 FNYEAQ. This CDR3 has 15 residues. The trim removed 5 bases at V and 4 bases at J, leaving 9 bases unmatched. The CDR3 coding sequence is TGTGCCAGCAGCCCGCAACCCGGGACAGGGTACGAGCAGTACTTC. It specifies CASSPQPGTGYEQYF.

The chain has TRBV5-1 and TRBJ2-3; maybe TRBD2 (6 bases). This CDR3 has 14 residues. Germline V gene lookup returns CDR1 SGHRS and CDR2 YFSETQ. The V end was cut by 10 bases, the J end by 0 bases, with 15 bases between. CDR3 region: CASGWRESTDTQYF. CDR3 nucleotides: TGCGCCTCCGGATGGCGGGAAAGCACAGATACGCAGTATTTT.

The chain couples TRBV10-3 to TRBJ2-7, with TRBD2 matching over 10 bases. Trimming cost V 7 bases and J 4 bases; bases outside gene matches: 10. This CDR3 contains 15 residues. Looked up from germline, CDR1 is ENHRY and CDR2 is SYGVKD. CDR3 sequence: CAIKGGASGSYEQYF. The CDR3 DNA is TGTGCCATCAAGGGAGGGGCTAGCGGGAGTTACGAGCAGTACTTC.

The genes are TRBV5-1 and TRBJ2-3, with 7 nucleotides matching TRBD1. Germline CDR1 is SGHRS and CDR2 is YFSETQ. The CDR3 length is 14 residues. After removal of 4 bases from V and 6 bases from J, the junction contained 8 bases not matched to a gene. The CDR3 region has the DNA TGCGCCAGCAGCCCGGGACAGAAAGGGGATACGCAGTATTTT. Protein: CASSPGQKGDTQYF.

V is TRBV6-5 and J is TRBJ2-5, with TRBD2 matching over 12 bases. V shed 3 bases, J shed 5 bases, and the junction held 7 bases outside the gene matches. CDR3 length: 16 amino acids. The germline gives CDR1 MNHEY, CDR2 SVGAGI. The CDR3: CASSYRGTSGSETQYF. The CDR3 bases are TGTGCCAGCAGTTATCGAGGGACTAGCGGGTCGGAGACCCAGTACTTC.

J is TRBJ2-3 and V is TRBV7-9; no clear D. The CDR3 loop spans 12 amino acids. Trimming removed 5 bases at V and 8 bases at J, with 11 bases between. The germline V gene has CDR1 SEHNR and CDR2 FQNEAQ (reference sequence). The CDR3 protein is CASSPMGSTQYF. The CDR3 bases are TGTGCCAGCAGCCCCATGGGCTCTACGCAGTATTTT.

The V gene is TRBV7-9, the J gene TRBJ2-1; tentatively, D is TRBD2 (6 bases). Germline lookup yields CDR1 SEHNR and CDR2 FQNEAQ (reference sequence). CDR3 length: 14 amino acids. Trimming shortened V by 6 bases and J by 8 bases, and 17 bases separated the two germline ends. The CDR3 reads CASRERLVKDEQFF. As DNA, the CDR3 is TGTGCCAGCAGGGAGAGACTAGTCAAGGATGAGCAGTTCTTC.

The rearrangement joins TRBV7-8 to TRBJ2-3; TRBD2 agrees at 10 bases. The CDR3 length is 15 residues. The junction had 11 bases not matched to a gene; V was cut back by 10 bases and J by 4 bases. Germline assignment: CDR1 SGHVS and CDR2 FQNEAQ. This chain's CDR3 is CATGRASGRSDTQYF. The CDR3 DNA reads TGTGCCACCGGAAGGGCTAGCGGGAGATCAGATACGCAGTATTTT.

The chain employs TRBV25-1 and TRBJ2-5, with 7 bases identical to TRBD1. The DNA end favors TRBJ2-7, so the J call may be wrong. This CDR3 spans 15 amino acids. Germline CDR1 and CDR2: MGHDK and SYGVNS. The DNA for the CDR3 is TGTGCCAGCAGTGATGGGGCAGGGGGTCGGTACGAGCAGTACTTC. It codes for CASSDGAGGRYEQYF.

The chain recombines TRBV18 with TRBJ2-2; TRBD2 matches at 7 bases. The CDR3 runs 17 residues. The V gene end was trimmed by 3 bases and the J gene end by 2 bases; junction bases not matched to a gene: 9. Germline lookup yields CDR1 KGHSH and CDR2 LQKENI. CDR3 nucleotides: TGTGCCAGCTCACCCCGGGACTACCCATTAAACACCGGGGAGCTGTTTTTT. Protein: CASSPRDYPLNTGELFF.

A remark on this clone: At one end the junction does not follow the germline gene, possibly because of a read error. This specimen includes other DNA sequences encoding the same CDR3. CDR3 residues: CALQIPIGPRVSTEAFF. The CDR3 nucleotides are TGCGCCCTACAGATTCCGATAGGGCCCAGGGTTAGCACTGAAGCTTTCTTT. The chain combines TRBV27 with TRBJ1-1; TRBD1 might be the D (5 bases). The germline CDR1 and CDR2 sequences are MNHEY and SMNVEV (reference sequence). The CDR3 runs 17 residues.

V and J are TRBV19 and TRBJ2-3, with D unclear. Trimming left V 1 base short and J 2 bases short, with 4 bases between. Germline loops: CDR1 LNHDA, CDR2 SQIVND (reference sequence). CDR3 size: 13 residues. The CDR3 region is CASSIVATDTQYF. The CDR3 DNA reads TGTGCCAGTAGTATAGTAGCCACAGATACGCAGTATTTT. The full variable domain, its missing parts supplied by reference TRBV19 and TRBJ2-3, is DGGITQSPKYLFRKEGQNVTLSCEQNLNHDAMYWYRQDPGQGLRLIYYSQIVNDFQKGDIAEGYSVSREKKESFPLTVTSAQKNPTAFYLCASSIVATDTQYFGPGTRLTVL.

The chain recombines TRBV6-5 with TRBJ1-1, with a tentative D call TRBD1 (6 bases). Per the germline V gene, CDR1 is MNHEY and CDR2 is SVGAGI. CDR3 length equals 15 residues. The ends were cut back, 6 bases at V and 10 bases at J, with 24 bases in the middle. CDR3 DNA sequence: TGTGCCAGCAGCGAACCCCCCGGTGGAGTGGGGGCAGCTTTCTTT. Protein sequence: CASSEPPGGVGAAFF.

The V call is TRBV18, the J call TRBJ1-1; D gene uncertain. Germline V lookup: CDR1 KGHSH, CDR2 LQKENI. CDR3 length equals 14 residues. V was pared by 1 base and J by 5 bases, with 11 bases between. The CDR3, as DNA: TGTGCCAGCTCACCACAAGTCGACTTGACTGAAGCTTTCTTT. Translation: CASSPQVDLTEAFF.

V and J are TRBV2 and TRBJ1-5; 8 nucleotides agree with TRBD1. Germline CDR1 SNHLY, CDR2 FYNNEI. J was trimmed by 4 bases and V by 3 bases; bases with no gene match: 5. The CDR3 extends over 15 amino acids. The CDR3 loop reads CASSEGQVINQPQHF. CDR3 coding DNA: TGTGCCAGCAGTGAGGGACAGGTGATAAATCAGCCCCAGCATTTT.

The chain carries TRBV7-2 and TRBJ2-1; 12 nucleotides match TRBD2. The germline CDR1 and CDR2 sequences are SGHTA and FQGNSA. The CDR3 contains 15 residues. V trimming: 0 bases; J trimming: 6 bases; junction bases outside the gene matches: 0. In DNA, the CDR3 is TGTGCCAGCAGCTTAGCGACTAGCGGGGGCAATGAGCAGTTCTTC. Translation: CASSLATSGGNEQFF.

The J gene is TRBJ2-3, the V gene TRBV5-1, with 7 bases matching TRBD2. Germline CDR1 reads SGHRS; CDR2 reads YFSETQ. J was trimmed by 5 bases and V by 3 bases; bases with no gene match: 6. CDR3 size: 14 residues. In DNA, the CDR3 is TGCGCCAGCAGCTGGGCTAGCGGAGGAGATACGCAGTATTTT. Amino acid sequence: CASSWASGGDTQYF.

In this sample, this clone turned up once. J is TRBJ2-3 and V is TRBV10-3; TRBD2 matches at 10 bases. The CDR3 is 17 residues long. V dropped 6 bases and J dropped 5; count of bases not matched to a gene: 14. The germline CDR1 and CDR2 sequences are ENHRY and SYGVKD. In DNA form, the CDR3 reads TGTGCCATCAGCGCCCAGGGAAAGCGGGGGGGCGTAGATACGCAGTATTTT. It yields the protein CAISAQGKRGGVDTQYF.

The J gene is TRBJ1-4, the V gene TRBV4-2; the D gene is possibly TRBD1 (5 bases). The germline V and J ends were trimmed by 0 bases and 4 bases, with 9 bases remaining between them. CDR3 length equals 15 residues. Germline V gene lookup returns CDR1 LGHNA and CDR2 YNFKEQ. DNA for the CDR3: TGTGCCAGCAGCCAAGATGGGAGGGGTAATGAAAAACTGTTTTTT. It translates to CASSQDGRGNEKLFF.

The V gene is TRBV13, the J gene TRBJ1-1; unclear D gene. Trimming shortened V by 1 base and J by 8 bases, and 17 bases separated the two germline ends. Germline CDR1 and CDR2: PRHDT and FYEKMQ (reference sequence). The CDR3 is 15 residues long. In DNA form, the CDR3 reads TGTGCCAGCAGCTTAGCCCCAGTAAAAACCACCGAAGCTTTCTTT. Protein: CASSLAPVKTTEAFF.

This clone appeared a single time. The gene calls are TRBV30 and TRBJ2-2, with D perhaps matching TRBD2 (5 bases). The CDR3 runs to 15 residues. Trimming pared 0 bases from V and 4 bases from J, leaving 12 bases between. CDR1 is GTSNPN and CDR2 is SVGIG in the germline V gene (reference sequence). CDR3 protein: CAWSVLSGLTGELFF. The CDR3 DNA reads TGTGCCTGGAGTGTACTGTCAGGACTCACCGGGGAGCTGTTTTTT.

The chain employs TRBV11-2 and TRBJ2-5; 8 bases align to TRBD2. CDR1 and CDR2 (germline): SGHAT, FQNNGV. CDR3 length: 17 residues. J gave up 0 bases and V 5 bases, and 11 bases lay outside the gene matches. The CDR3 DNA reads TGTGCCAGCAGCCAGCGGGGCGGGGGGCCCGACCAAGAGACCCAGTACTTC. It is translated as CASSQRGGGPDQETQYF.

V gene TRBV4-1 combines with J gene TRBJ2-5; 8 bases are shared with TRBD2. Germline CDR1 reads MGHRA; CDR2 reads YSYEKL. V lost 6 bases and J lost 3; bases outside the gene matches: 6. The CDR3 is 14 residues long. The CDR3 DNA is TGCGCCAGCAGTCACGGGGGGGCCGAAGAGACCCAGTACTTC. Translating gives CASSHGGAEETQYF.